This T cell receptor beta chain is from a study of cytomegalovirus exposure and HLA in healthy donors. Findings and caveats of the study: Relative to equally common others, HLA-associated TCR beta chains showed greater clonal expansion in a later analysis.

Germline V gene data show CDR1 as MNHEY and CDR2 as SMNVEV (reference sequence). CDR3 size: 13 residues. V lost 8 bases and J lost 3, with 14 bases in between. PCR involved 60 Vbeta and 13 Jbeta primers. The assay was immunoSEQ multiplex PCR, and TCRdb's table has in-frame clones only and misses some. In all, the sample yields 150,000 or so clones. In the case of this clone: Its antigen is currently unknown.

The chain joins TRBV27 to TRBJ2-7; perhaps TRBD2 as D (6 bases). This receptor was taken from a man between 18 and 29 years old in good health and CMV-seronegative. Sequenced material: PBMCs. The DNA of the CDR3 is TGTGCCAGCTGCCGGGACTCCCGCTACGAGCAGTACTTC. It yields the protein CASCRDSRYEQYF.